This T cell receptor (beta chain) was recorded in a study of blood T cell repertoires in COVID-19. Whole-study context: Sites across the United States, Italy and Spain contributed samples from acute and convalescent COVID-19.

This CDR3 has 13 amino acids. Germline V lookup: CDR1 SNHLY, CDR2 FYNNEI. Losses at the gene ends were 8 bases for V and 2 bases for J; bases not matched to a gene: 5. In the original workflow: Reference gene primer amplification in the assay estimated nucleated cell counts. This table comes from immunoSEQ multiplex PCR, and its TCRdb copy is limited to in-frame clones, with some not included. D and trimming were read from the DNA, whereas the V and J calls and clone size are those reported in that table. The sample lists about 270,000 clones; roughly nine tenths were seen once. A single count supports this clone. Self-reported history from a screening survey and questionnaire set each donor's cohort. Cohort 3 donors were reported recovered after two negative PCRs, clearance, or symptom resolution.

Material for sequencing was PBMCs or T cells enriched from blood (not recorded which). The TCR comes from a woman aged 18-29 years who had recovered from COVID-19. V is TRBV2 and J is TRBJ1-2, with 7 bases fitting TRBD1. The CDR3 sequence: CASGRGQNYGYTF. Here the CDR3 DNA reads TGTGCCAGCGGTAGGGGACAGAACTATGGCTACACCTTC. The full variable domain, its missing parts supplied by reference TRBV2 and TRBJ1-2, is EPEVTQTPSHQVTQMGQEVILRCVPISNHLYFYWYRQILGQKVEFLVSFYNNEISEKSEIFDDQFSVERPDGSNFTLKIRSTKLEDSAMYFCASGRGQNYGYTFGSGTRLTVV.